The next 14 T cell receptor beta chains were all read from a single sample in a study of blood T cell repertoires in COVID-19. The repertoire was sequenced with immunoSEQ multiplex PCR; TCRdb's copy has only in-frame clones and lacks some. The sample records 200,000 to 250,000 clones, around four fifths being singletons. The material sequenced was peripheral blood. All receptors derive from a woman aged 70-85 years with acute or convalescent COVID-19.

This clone showed up just once. The V and J genes are TRBV28 and TRBJ2-5, with 9 bases lining up with TRBD2. The trim removed 5 bases at V and 4 bases at J, leaving 11 bases unmatched. Germline values: CDR1 MDHEN, CDR2 SYDVKM. CDR3 length: 16 amino acids. The CDR3 bases are TGTGCCAGCAGTCAAATAGCGGGGGAACAGAGAGAGACCCAGTACTTC. Protein product: CASSQIAGEQRETQYF.

This clone was seen more than once but under ten times. The chain employs TRBV28 and TRBJ2-2; 9 positions match TRBD2. CDR1 is MDHEN and CDR2 is SYDVKM in the germline V gene. The CDR3 sequence is 14 residues long. The V segment lost 7 bases and the J segment 6 bases; nucleotides outside the gene matches: 6. The CDR3 coding sequence is TGTGCCAGCATTCTAGCGGGGCGGTCCGGGGAGCTGTTTTTT. This codes for CASILAGRSGELFF.

This clone was observed a few times. The V and J genes are TRBV30 and TRBJ1-2; no reliable D call. V lost 1 base to trimming and J lost 8 bases, with 11 bases between them. Looked up from germline, CDR1 is GTSNPN and CDR2 is SVGIG (reference sequence). The length of the CDR3 is 12 residues. The CDR3 DNA reads as TGTGCCTGGAGTGAAAATATGCGGGGCTACACCTTC. It translates to CAWSENMRGYTF.

The gene calls are TRBV5-4 and TRBJ2-2; possible D gene TRBD1, 5 bases. Trimming removed 3 bases at V and 6 bases at J, with 9 bases between. The CDR3 length is 13 residues. Germline values: CDR1 SGHNT, CDR2 YYREEE (reference sequence). CDR3: CASSSTVPGELFF. CDR3 sequence (DNA): TGTGCCAGCAGCTCGACAGTCCCCGGGGAGCTGTTTTTT.

This sequence joins TRBV5-1 and TRBJ1-2; TRBD1 aligns across 8 bases. This CDR3 is built from 14 residues. The V segment lost 1 base and the J segment 8 bases; nucleotides outside the gene matches: 7. Per germline, CDR1 SGHRS and CDR2 YFSETQ. The CDR3 bases are TGCGCCAGCAGCTTGCAAACAGGGGGGCAGGGCTACACCTTC. Its translation: CASSLQTGGQGYTF. The full variable domain, its missing parts supplied by reference TRBV5-1 and TRBJ1-2, is KAGVTQTPRYLIKTRGQQVTLSCSPISGHRSVSWYQQTPGQGLQFLFEYFSETQRNKGNFPGRFSGRQFSNSRSEMNVSTLELGDSALYLCASSLQTGGQGYTFGSGTRLTVV.

V and J are TRBV10-3 and TRBJ2-3; 9 bases are a match to TRBD1. This CDR3 has 13 amino acids. The germline gives CDR1 ENHRY, CDR2 SYGVKD. V lost 4 bases and J lost 6; bases outside the gene matches: 2. CDR3: CAISGDRVDTQYF. CDR3 nucleotide sequence: TGTGCCATCAGTGGGGACAGGGTTGATACGCAGTATTTT.

The chain uses TRBV6-5 and TRBJ2-7; 7 bases are a match to TRBD1. With V trimmed by 6 bases and J by 3 bases, 8 bases remained unmatched. The V gene's germline CDR1 is MNHEY and CDR2 SVGAGI. The CDR3 has 14 amino acids. CDR3 amino acids: CASRRTTGSYEQYF. The DNA of the CDR3 is TGTGCCAGCAGGAGAACGACAGGGAGCTACGAGCAGTACTTC.

Written as DNA, the CDR3 is TGTGCCAGCAGCTTAATAGGGGCGGGGGAGCAGTTCTTC. Its protein is CASSLIGAGEQFF. This chain joins TRBV7-8 and TRBJ2-1; a weak D match, TRBD2 (6 bases). The CDR3 is made up of 13 amino acids. Trimming took off 2 bases at V and 10 bases at J, with 12 bases between the two ends. Germline values: CDR1 SGHVS, CDR2 FQNEAQ.

This chain uses TRBV6-5 with TRBJ1-6; 8 bases match TRBD1. The ends lost 2 bases at V and 9 bases at J; junction bases unmatched: 9. The germline CDR1 and CDR2 sequences are MNHEY and SVGAGI. CDR3 length: 16 amino acids. CDR3 sequence: CASSYHLGQEISPLHF. The CDR3 DNA is TGTGCCAGCAGTTACCACCTGGGACAGGAGATTTCACCCCTCCACTTT.

This chain links TRBV30 with TRBJ1-5; 8 bases align to TRBD1. V was clipped by 3 bases and J by 9 bases; unmatched bases: 16. This CDR3 has 16 amino acids. The germline CDR1 and CDR2 sequences are GTSNPN and SVGIG (reference sequence). Written as DNA, the CDR3 is TGTGCCTGGAGCGGCCGGACAGGGCTTCCTCCGGGGCCCCAGCATTTT. This encodes CAWSGRTGLPPGPQHF.

The chain recombines TRBV18 with TRBJ1-2; 9 bases map to TRBD1. V gave up 3 bases and J gave up 14 bases; unmatched junction bases: 10. Germline CDR1 reads KGHSH; CDR2 reads LQKENI. The CDR3 has 13 residues. CDR3 residues: CASSPELQGARTF. CDR3 sequence (DNA): TGTGCCAGCTCACCCGAACTACAGGGGGCGCGTACCTTC.

This chain uses TRBV9 with TRBJ1-3; D is unresolved. This CDR3 region has 15 residues. Germline CDR1 reads SGDLS; CDR2 reads YYNGEE. Trimming shortened V by 3 bases and J by 0 bases, and 10 bases separated the two germline ends. For the CDR3, the DNA is TGTGCCAGCAGCGGTAGCCGGATCTCTGGAAACACCATATATTTT. It codes for CASSGSRISGNTIYF.

In regard to this clone: This sample also contains other DNA sequences that code for the same CDR3. The V gene is TRBV7-9, the J gene TRBJ1-2; 7 bases line up with TRBD1. The CDR3 is made up of 13 amino acids. J lost 6 bases, V lost 5 bases, and 6 bases had no gene match. Germline loops: CDR1 SEHNR, CDR2 FQNEAQ (reference sequence). CDR3: CASSPTGLNGYTF. CDR3 nucleotides: TGTGCCAGCAGCCCGACAGGGCTCAATGGCTACACCTTC. The complete variable domain, with remaining parts taken from reference TRBV7-9 and TRBJ1-2, reads DTGVSQNPRHKITKRGQNVTFRCDPISEHNRLYWYRQTLGQGPEFLTYFQNEAQLEKSRLLSDRFSAERPKGSFSTLEIQRTEQGDSAMYLCASSPTGLNGYTFGSGTRLTVV.

This sequence joins TRBV4-1 and TRBJ2-7; 7 bases are shared with TRBD1. CDR1 MGHRA and CDR2 YSYEKL come from the germline V gene. J lost 5 bases, V lost 7 bases, and 11 bases had no gene match. This CDR3 has 14 residues. This CDR3 is CASTLDRRQNEQYF. CDR3 nucleotide sequence: TGCGCCAGCACCCTGGACAGGCGGCAGAACGAGCAGTACTTC.